This T cell receptor beta chain was identified in a study of glioma-infiltrating T cells after dendritic cell vaccination. The overall study: Monocyte-derived dendritic cells, cultured seven days with IL-4 and GM-CSF, were pulsed with autologous tumor lysate.

This clone has only a few counts. V was shortened by 1 base and J by 0 bases, with 13 bases between the two germline ends. CDR1 and CDR2 from the germline V gene are SGHRS and YFSETQ. CDR3 size: 16 residues. The data were produced by immunoSEQ multiplex PCR, yet TCRdb's version contains in-frame clones alone and is incomplete. The data hold roughly 85,000 clones, with around 84% observed a single time. Sample time point: after dendritic cell vaccination, including at tumor progression/relapse. None of the glioblastoma patients had an isocitrate dehydrogenase mutation. The chain combines TRBV5-1 with TRBJ1-2; possible D gene TRBD1, 5 bases. This TCR came from a human donor with glioblastoma. The sample in question was blood, obtained after dendritic cell vaccination. As DNA, the CDR3 is TGCGCCAGCAGCTTGCCTACCGGGGGAGCTAACTATGGCTACACCTTC. The encoded protein is CASSLPTGGANYGYTF.